These 9 T cell receptor beta chains were sequenced from one sample in a study of identical twins. In TCRdb, the 5' RACE reads were re-called with MiXCR into one record per CDR3 protein. The table lists 700,000 or so distinct CDR3 sequences, 21% of them singletons. This same sample was also taken into another study, of T cells expressing NK-cell markers.

The specimen was PBMCs. The receptors derive from a woman aged 18 to 35 in good health.

This clonotype was recorded a few times. The V gene is TRBV12-5, the J gene TRBJ2-1, with 7 bases fitting TRBD2. The CDR3 runs to 14 residues. From germline, CDR1 is LGHNT and CDR2 FRNRAP. Germline trimming cut 6 bases from V and 4 bases from J; bases unmatched to any gene: 6. In DNA form, the CDR3 reads TGTGCTAGTGGCCCGGGACTACTTTACAATGAGCAGTTCTTC. It yields the protein CASGPGLLYNEQFF.

CDR3 in amino acids: CASSWGAGAYNEQFF. In nucleotides, the CDR3 is TGTGCCAGCAGCTGGGGGGCAGGCGCCTACAATGAGCAGTTCTTC. The chain couples TRBV7-9 to TRBJ2-1, with D perhaps matching TRBD1 or TRBD2 (6 bases each). This CDR3 region has 15 residues. Germline V gene sequence: CDR1 SEHNR, CDR2 FQNEAQ (reference sequence). V lost 4 bases to trimming and J lost 2 bases, with 12 bases between them. Complete variable domain (other parts from reference TRBV7-9 and TRBJ2-1): DTGVSQNPRHKITKRGQNVTFRCDPISEHNRLYWYRQTLGQGPEFLTYFQNEAQLEKSRLLSDRFSAERPKGSFSTLEIQRTEQGDSAMYLCASSWGAGAYNEQFFGPGTRLTVL.

This clonotype was seen only a few times. V and J are TRBV5-1 and TRBJ2-2; D perhaps matches TRBD2 (5 bases). The CDR3 sequence is 14 residues long. CDR1 is SGHRS and CDR2 is YFSETQ in the germline V gene. Trimming stripped 3 bases from V and 7 bases from J, with 13 bases between. CDR3 region: CASSWYGDGGELFF. The CDR3 nucleotides read TGCGCCAGCAGCTGGTACGGGGATGGCGGGGAGCTGTTTTTT.

The rearrangement uses TRBV12-3 or TRBV12-4 and TRBJ2-1; tentatively, D is TRBD1 or TRBD2 (5 bases each). Trimming stripped 5 bases from V and 6 bases from J, with 20 bases between. This CDR3 is built from 16 residues. The CDR3 sequence is CASSRPTGPGLNEQFF. The CDR3 DNA reads TGTGCCAGCAGTCGCCCCACGGGCCCGGGGCTCAATGAGCAGTTCTTC.

This chain joins TRBV4-1 and TRBJ2-3; 8 bases map to TRBD2. J gave up 0 bases and V 5 bases, and 7 bases lay outside the gene matches. The V gene's germline CDR1 is MGHRA and CDR2 YSYEKL. This CDR3 spans 16 amino acids. The CDR3 region has the DNA TGCGCCAGCAGCGCGCCCGGGACTAGTAGCACAGATACGCAGTATTTT. Its protein product is CASSAPGTSSTDTQYF.

This clonotype appeared a few times. V usage is TRBV4-2 and J usage is TRBJ2-2, with D tentatively TRBD1 (6 bases). Trimming cost V 4 bases and J 5 bases, with 14 bases left between them. The CDR3 sequence is 15 residues long. Germline V gene data show CDR1 as LGHNA and CDR2 as YNFKEQ. This CDR3 reads CASSRGSGVTGELFF. The CDR3 DNA is TGTGCCAGCAGCCGCGGGTCAGGGGTTACCGGGGAGCTGTTTTTT.

This chain connects TRBV20-1 to TRBJ2-3, with 8 bases aligning to TRBD2. V gave up 6 bases and J gave up 2 bases; unmatched junction bases: 10. The CDR3 loop spans 15 amino acids. CDR1 is DFQATT, CDR2 SNEGSKA, per germline (reference sequence). The CDR3 sequence: CSALRASGYTDTQYF. The CDR3 region has the DNA TGCAGTGCCCTCCGGGCTAGCGGGTACACAGATACGCAGTATTTT.

This clonotype was detected ten times or more. The chain uses TRBV11-2 and TRBJ2-6; unclear D gene. This CDR3 has 14 residues. The germline V gene has CDR1 SGHAT and CDR2 FQNNGV. V gave up 4 bases and J gave up 3 bases, with 7 bases separating them. This chain's CDR3 is CASSSGVGANVLTF. In DNA, the CDR3 is TGTGCCAGCAGCTCTGGGGTTGGGGCCAACGTCCTGACTTTC.

This clonotype was recorded a few times. The chain couples TRBV6-5 to TRBJ2-6, with D perhaps TRBD2 (6 bases). There are 15 residues in the CDR3. V lost 2 bases to trimming and J lost 2 bases, with 7 bases between them. Germline lookup yields CDR1 MNHEY and CDR2 SVGAGI. Here the CDR3 DNA reads TGTGCCAGCAGTTACCCGGGAGCTGGGGCCAACGTCCTGACTTTC. Translation: CASSYPGAGANVLTF.